This T cell receptor beta chain was documented in a study of regulatory T cells in long-lasting Graves disease (dated by TCRdb to the early 2020s). Study-level background: In the newly diagnosed Graves' disease group, patients had been taking antithyroid drugs for less than 3 months. Patients with persistent Graves' disease were compared with patients with newly diagnosed Graves' disease using TCR sequencing and RNA sequencing of peripheral blood. The study was conducted in China and was registered as a clinical trial. A total of about 33 samples underwent TCR sequencing, from about 13 patients with persistent Graves' disease and approximately 20 patients with newly diagnosed Graves' disease. Here is what the overall study found, with its caveats: Sequencing and analysis were limited to the TCR beta chain. Because the primary lesion, thyroid tissue, could not be accessed, the study looked at peripheral blood alone. Persistent patients shared more public clonotypes among themselves (around 2,500) than newly diagnosed patients did (roughly 920). Compared with newly diagnosed patients, patients with persistent Graves' disease had lower TCR Shannon entropy and fewer highly expanded clones, which suggests clonal expansion. The small sample size was acknowledged by the authors as a limitation that may reduce accuracy. Persistent disease showed preferential use of TRBV28, TRBJ1-2 and TRBJ2-5, whereas newly diagnosed disease favored TRBV20-1 and TRBJ2-1.

The library was prepared using multiplex PCR. Sequencing relied on an Illumina HiSeq 4000. iRepertoire HTBI primers and Arm-PCR amplification of CDR3 regions were used to construct TCR beta libraries. Before sequencing, the PCR products underwent gel purification. Per the source publication's procedure: Gene usage analysis of CDR3 amino acid clonotypes used the 62 TRBV and more than 13 TRBJ segments found across samples. Filtered high-quality paired reads were merged into contigs using COPE and FqMerger. BLAST was used to align contigs to IMGT TRBV, TRBD and TRBJ reference genes, and CDR3 was defined according to IMGT. Highly expanded clones were defined as clonotypes with a frequency above 0.1%. Shannon entropy served as the measure of repertoire diversity, while the Gini coefficient captured V-J evenness. A clonotype was considered public if more than one individual shared it. TCRdb trimmed public reads at Q25 via fastp, called clones via MiXCR and kept in-frame beta chains. Rows are unified per CDR3 protein, each entry keeping the most common DNA and genes. These V and J calls are TCRdb output, not the study's own analysis. The sample data list around 250,000 distinct CDR3 sequences, and around 16% of these were observed just once. The top ten clones comprise 22% of the sample.

The germline V gene yields MNHEY for CDR1 and SVGEGT for CDR2. From its cysteine to its phenylalanine, the CDR3 spans 14 amino acids. Solely the CDR3 DNA is kept, with 42 bases framed from the first base. The germline ends are 16 bases apart after V is trimmed by 6 bases and J by 5 bases. The time point label for this specimen denotes: newly diagnosed GD, antithyroid drugs for less than 3 months. RNA was extracted from PBMCs in TRIzol for both TCR sequencing and RNA sequencing. Graves' disease was diagnosed according to American Thyroid Association guidelines. Recruitment of patients was carried out at an endocrinology department in Xi'an, China. Each patient gave 8.5 to 9.5 milliliters of peripheral blood, collected in an EDTA anticoagulant tube. Ficoll Paque Plus density gradient separation was used to isolate PBMCs, and no additional T cell sorting was done. An Agilent 2100 Bioanalyzer and agarose gel were used to check RNA quality, and a NanoDrop 2000 was used to measure RNA concentration.

This clonotype was picked up many times. It lacks a known antigen. Base quality data are lacking; no much larger clone is found one base away. The receptor was isolated from a female donor with Graves disease. The sequence is built from TRBV6-2 or TRBV6-3 and TRBJ1-1, with the D gene not confidently named. The sample in question was peripheral blood mononuclear cells (PBMCs), obtained at new diagnosis, from a patient treated with antithyroid drugs. The DNA is TGTGCCAGCAGATTGCAGGACCTCGGTACTGAAGCTTTCTTT. This codes for CASRLQDLGTEAFF.